This paragraph covers one TCR beta chain sequence. These data are taken from a study of glioma-infiltrating T cells. Using RNA template, CDR3s of TCR alpha and beta were amplified with iRepertoire arm-PCR. TCRdb reprocessed the multiplex PCR reads via MiXCR and lists one record per CDR3 protein. Among approximately 140,000 distinct CDR3 sequences listed, approximately 26% were seen once. Per germline, CDR1 MNHNY and CDR2 SVGAGI (reference sequence). V lost 2 bases and J lost 2, with 6 bases in between. The CDR3 is made up of 13 amino acids. J is TRBJ1-2 and V is TRBV6-6; D gene unclear. This receptor was identified in a human donor with low-grade glioma or glioblastoma, undergoing nonglioma brain surgery, or in good health (not recorded which). Sequenced input: glioma tissue, nonneoplastic brain tissue, or PBMCs (not recorded which). This CDR3 reads CASSYGENYGYTF. The DNA of the CDR3 is TGTGCCAGCAGTTACGGGGAGAACTATGGCTACACCTTC.